Below are 26 T cell receptor beta chains sequenced from a single sample in a study of CD8 T cells in ankylosing spondylitis. Study results and caveats: Ankylosing spondylitis blood appeared to carry a characteristic TCR beta motif of 7 or 8 highly homologous variants.

These TCRs' antigens remain unknown. TCRdb reanalysed the 5' RACE reads using MiXCR and keeps one entry per CDR3 protein. Among roughly 440,000 distinct CDR3 sequences, 17% were seen once, and the ten largest hold around 0.92%. The sample comprised blood, either unsorted or a sorted T cell fraction (not recorded which). All receptors come from a male donor with ankylosing spondylitis.

DNA for the CDR3: TGTGCCAGCTCGCCAAGAGGGGACGGTTTCTATGGCTACACCTTC. Amino acid sequence: CASSPRGDGFYGYTF. The chain joins TRBV18 to TRBJ1-2, with TRBD1 as a possible D gene (5 bases). This CDR3 comprises 15 residues. Trimming removed 6 bases at V and 4 bases at J, with 18 bases between. Germline V gene data show CDR1 as KGHSH and CDR2 as LQKENI.

This clonotype was detected many times. The V gene is TRBV12-3 or TRBV12-4, the J gene TRBJ1-2; 8 bases fit TRBD1. The V segment lost 3 bases and the J segment 4 bases; nucleotides outside the gene matches: 1. The CDR3 is 13 amino acids. Here the CDR3 reads CASSLGQVYGYTF. Here the CDR3 DNA reads TGTGCCAGCAGTTTGGGACAGGTCTATGGCTACACCTTC.

V usage is TRBV24-1 and J usage is TRBJ2-5; 9 bases map to TRBD1. J was trimmed by 3 bases and V by 5 bases; bases with no gene match: 6. From germline, CDR1 is KGHDR and CDR2 SFDVKD. The CDR3 has 15 residues. CDR3 sequence reads: CATSVAGTGKETQYF. The CDR3 DNA follows: TGTGCCACCAGTGTGGCCGGGACAGGGAAAGAGACCCAGTACTTC.

The gene calls are TRBV20-1 and TRBJ2-7, with 9 bases fitting TRBD1. The V gene's germline CDR1 is DFQATT and CDR2 SNEGSKA (reference sequence). J lost 6 bases, V lost 0 bases, and 6 bases had no gene match. The CDR3 runs to 14 residues. CDR3 amino acids: CSARDGGTGSEQYF. The CDR3 DNA reads as TGCAGTGCTAGAGACGGAGGGACAGGGTCCGAGCAGTACTTC.

This clonotype appeared a few times. V and J are TRBV25-1 and TRBJ2-3; D not certain. The CDR3 runs 13 residues. Germline V gene data show CDR1 as MGHDK and CDR2 as SYGVNS. Trimming took off 1 base at V and 5 bases at J, with 7 bases between the two ends. CDR3 protein: CASSEWSLDTQYF. The DNA of the CDR3 is TGTGCCAGCAGTGAATGGAGCTTAGATACGCAGTATTTT.

The V gene is TRBV6-1, the J gene TRBJ1-6; D is ambiguous. From germline, CDR1 is MNHNS and CDR2 SASEGT. The CDR3 contains 13 residues. Deletions cut 9 bases from V and 7 bases from J, with 13 bases between. CDR3 region: CASGGFGNSPLHF. The CDR3 DNA follows: TGTGCCAGTGGAGGGTTTGGGAATTCACCCCTCCACTTT.

This clonotype turned up a few times. V usage is TRBV5-1 and J usage is TRBJ2-7; 7 nucleotides line up with TRBD2. Germline CDR1 SGHRS, CDR2 YFSETQ. The junction had 22 bases not matched to a gene; V was cut back by 3 bases and J by 1 base. This CDR3 region has 20 residues. Here the CDR3 reads CASSSAPMGGGNVKSYEQYF. Here the CDR3 DNA reads TGCGCCAGCAGCTCGGCGCCGATGGGGGGAGGGAACGTTAAGTCCTACGAGCAGTACTTC.

This clonotype was detected only a few times. The CDR3 spells CASGGLAGASEQFF. CDR3 in DNA: TGTGCCAGCGGGGGACTAGCGGGAGCCAGTGAGCAGTTCTTC. The rearrangement joins TRBV2 to TRBJ2-1, with TRBD2 matching 14 bases. There are 14 residues in the CDR3. The V and J ends lost 8 bases and 9 bases, in that order; junction bases with no gene match: 6. The V gene's germline CDR1 is SNHLY and CDR2 FYNNEI.

The chain combines TRBV5-1 with TRBJ2-2; TRBD2 aligns across 10 bases. Germline V lookup: CDR1 SGHRS, CDR2 YFSETQ. V shed 3 bases, J shed 7 bases, and the junction held 9 bases outside the gene matches. The CDR3 contains 16 residues. The chain's CDR3 is CASSSSSGSGVGELFF. The CDR3 DNA follows: TGCGCCAGCAGCTCCTCTAGCGGGAGCGGAGTCGGGGAGCTGTTTTTT.

The chain joins TRBV7-2 to TRBJ2-3; 12 positions match TRBD2. V gave up 5 bases and J gave up 4 bases; unmatched junction bases: 7. Germline V gene lookup returns CDR1 SGHTA and CDR2 FQGNSA. This CDR3 region has 16 residues. In DNA, the CDR3 is TGTGCCAGCAGCGCTCCTAGCGGGGGGGGCCCAGATACGCAGTATTTT. As protein: CASSAPSGGGPDTQYF.

This clonotype was counted a few times. As DNA, the CDR3 is TGTGCCAGCATAGACCCCGGGGCCGGCTACACCTTC. The encoded protein is CASIDPGAGYTF. The chain employs TRBV6-1 and TRBJ1-2; a weak D match, TRBD1 (5 bases). CDR1 MNHNS and CDR2 SASEGT come from the germline V gene. This CDR3 spans 12 amino acids. Deletions cut 7 bases from V and 8 bases from J, with 14 bases between.

The CDR3 region is CASSSLATYNEQFF. DNA for the CDR3: TGCGCCAGCAGCTCGCTAGCGACTTACAATGAGCAGTTCTTC. V usage is TRBV5-1 and J usage is TRBJ2-1; D possibly corresponds to TRBD2 (6 bases). Looked up from germline, CDR1 is SGHRS and CDR2 is YFSETQ. The germline V and J ends were trimmed by 3 bases and 4 bases, with 11 bases remaining between them. This CDR3 spans 14 amino acids.

This clonotype was picked up a small number of times. This rearrangement joins TRBV5-1 to TRBJ1-2, with D possibly matching TRBD1 (6 bases). The CDR3 spans 16 residues. V was cut by 3 bases and J by 5 bases, with 20 bases left in between. Germline CDR1 SGHRS, CDR2 YFSETQ. CDR3 bases: TGCGCCAGCAGCTCCGGACAGCAGACGGTGGGGTATGGCTACACCTTC. It codes for CASSSGQQTVGYGYTF. The variable domain in full, with the rest retrieved from reference TRBV5-1 and TRBJ1-2, is KAGVTQTPRYLIKTRGQQVTLSCSPISGHRSVSWYQQTPGQGLQFLFEYFSETQRNKGNFPGRFSGRQFSNSRSEMNVSTLELGDSALYLCASSSGQQTVGYGYTFGSGTRLTVV.

The rearrangement joins TRBV5-1 to TRBJ1-1; D unclear. Trimming stripped 2 bases from V and 5 bases from J, with 10 bases between. Germline V CDR1 and CDR2: SGHRS, YFSETQ. CDR3 length equals 13 residues. CDR3 nucleotides: TGCGCCAGCAGCTTAATGGACGGGACTGAAGCTTTCTTT. Encoded protein: CASSLMDGTEAFF.

This clonotype was seen more than once but under ten times. The chain employs TRBV5-1 and TRBJ2-2, with a tentative D call TRBD1 (6 bases). The V gene's germline CDR1 is SGHRS and CDR2 YFSETQ. There are 15 residues in the CDR3. Deletions cut 1 base from V and 4 bases from J, with 11 bases between. CDR3 nucleotide sequence: TGCGCCAGCAGCTTGCAGGGGACCGGCACCGGGGAGCTGTTTTTT. Amino acids: CASSLQGTGTGELFF.

This clonotype appeared a few times. The J gene is TRBJ2-3, the V gene TRBV7-2, with 7 bases fitting TRBD2. V lost 1 base and J lost 4; bases outside the gene matches: 2. From germline, CDR1 is SGHTA and CDR2 FQGNSA. The CDR3 is 14 amino acids. The CDR3 nucleotides read TGTGCCAGCAGCTTAGGCGGGAGTGCAGATACGCAGTATTTT. Protein sequence: CASSLGGSADTQYF. The full variable domain, with the rest looked up from reference TRBV7-2 and TRBJ2-3, is GAGVSQSPSNKVTEKGKDVELRCDPISGHTALYWYRQSLGQGLEFLIYFQGNSAPDKSGLPSDRFSAERTGGSVSTLTIQRTQQEDSAVYLCASSLGGSADTQYFGPGTRLTVL.

The gene calls are TRBV3-1 and TRBJ1-4; TRBD1 might be the D (6 bases). The CDR3 sequence is 14 residues long. The V and J ends lost 5 bases and 10 bases respectively, with 17 bases between them. Germline loops: CDR1 LGHDT, CDR2 YNNKEL (reference sequence). CDR3 in amino acids: CASSYGGHNGKLFF. As DNA, the CDR3 is TGTGCCAGCAGCTATGGGGGGCACAACGGAAAACTGTTTTTT.

This clonotype appeared many times. Here the CDR3 reads CASSLFGSYNEQFF. As DNA, the CDR3 is TGTGCCAGCAGCTTGTTTGGCTCCTACAATGAGCAGTTCTTC. This chain links TRBV7-2 with TRBJ2-1, with D hard to call. Trimming took off 3 bases at V and 0 bases at J, with 6 bases between the two ends. The CDR3 is made up of 14 amino acids. Germline CDR1 reads SGHTA; CDR2 reads FQGNSA.

This clonotype has more than one count but fewer than ten. J is TRBJ1-2 and V is TRBV12-3 or TRBV12-4; the D gene is possibly TRBD1 (6 bases). The CDR3 is made up of 16 amino acids. Between the trimmed V and J ends, which lost 2 bases and 6 bases, there was a span of 19 bases. The CDR3 sequence is CASSLMGRGAGNGYTF. The DNA of the CDR3 is TGTGCCAGCAGTTTAATGGGCCGGGGGGCGGGGAATGGCTACACCTTC.

This clonotype showed up just a few times. The J gene is TRBJ2-1, the V gene TRBV27; D remains ambiguous. The V gene's germline CDR1 is MNHEY and CDR2 SMNVEV (reference sequence). Trimming cost V 2 bases and J 6 bases, with 11 bases left between them. The CDR3 spans 14 residues. CDR3 DNA sequence: TGTGCCAGCAGTTTAGCTTGGCGACCCAATGAGCAGTTCTTC. It specifies CASSLAWRPNEQFF.

This clonotype was found a few times. The chain carries TRBV3-1 and TRBJ2-1; 7 bases align to TRBD1. This CDR3 is built from 11 residues. Germline V CDR1 and CDR2: LGHDT, YNNKEL (reference sequence). J lost 8 bases, V lost 7 bases, and 2 bases had no gene match. The chain's CDR3 is CASTQGDEQFF. The CDR3 nucleotides read TGTGCCAGCACCCAGGGGGATGAGCAGTTCTTC.

The chain employs TRBV9 and TRBJ1-5; D remains unclear. Trimming took off 3 bases at V and 7 bases at J, with 11 bases between the two ends. Germline loops: CDR1 SGDLS, CDR2 YYNGEE. This CDR3 is built from 13 residues. DNA for the CDR3: TGTGCCAGCAGCGCCTCTTTAGGCCAGCCCCAGCATTTT. It codes for CASSASLGQPQHF.

V and J are TRBV11-3 and TRBJ1-1, with 7 nucleotides matching TRBD1. The CDR3 consists of 17 residues. Germline values: CDR1 SGHNT, CDR2 YENEEA. V shed 5 bases and J 5 bases; nucleotides not matched to a gene: 17. In nucleotides, the CDR3 is TGTGCCAGCAGCACAAGGACAGGAAGGAGGGGGGGTACTGAAGCTTTCTTT. It codes for CASSTRTGRRGGTEAFF.

The chain uses TRBV20-1 and TRBJ2-7; D may match TRBD1 or TRBD2 (5 bases each). V lost 4 bases and J 7 bases, leaving 17 bases between the germline ends. This CDR3 contains 13 residues. Germline-derived CDR1 and CDR2 are DFQATT and SNEGSKA (reference sequence). In DNA form, the CDR3 reads TGCAGTGCTAATCGACGGCCTGGGGGAGAGCAGTACTTC. Amino acid sequence: CSANRRPGGEQYF.

V usage is TRBV19 and J usage is TRBJ1-1; 10 bases line up with TRBD1. The CDR3 has 16 amino acids. Germline V lookup: CDR1 LNHDA, CDR2 SQIVND (reference sequence). The V gene end was trimmed by 9 bases and the J gene end by 4 bases; junction bases not matched to a gene: 14. The CDR3 here is CASSSNPRTGGTEAFF. The DNA for the CDR3 is TGTGCCAGCTCTAGTAATCCCCGGACAGGGGGCACTGAAGCTTTCTTT. Using reference TRBV19 and TRBJ1-1 for the parts outside the CDR3, the full variable domain is DGGITQSPKYLFRKEGQNVTLSCEQNLNHDAMYWYRQDPGQGLRLIYYSQIVNDFQKGDIAEGYSVSREKKESFPLTVTSAQKNPTAFYLCASSSNPRTGGTEAFFGQGTRLTVV.

This clonotype was seen a few times. V gene TRBV7-9 combines with J gene TRBJ2-1; D is unresolved. V dropped 5 bases and J dropped 3 bases, with 5 bases sitting between them. Germline-derived CDR1 and CDR2 are SEHNR and FQNEAQ (reference sequence). There are 12 residues in the CDR3. CDR3 amino acids: CASSRVYNEQFF. As DNA, the CDR3 is TGTGCCAGCAGCCGGGTCTACAATGAGCAGTTCTTC.